These 16 T cell receptor beta chains originate from one sample sequenced in a study of blood T cell repertoires in COVID-19. Method: immunoSEQ multiplex PCR; TCRdb's copy keeps in-frame clones and lacks some. The table shows roughly 240,000 clones, with approximately 87% occurring only once. Source material: peripheral blood. These receptors all come from a man between 60 and 70 years old who had recovered from COVID-19.

This clone was observed once. The genes are TRBV19 and TRBJ2-3; TRBD2 aligns across 7 bases. The CDR3 totals 17 residues. CDR1 is LNHDA, CDR2 SQIVND, per germline (reference sequence). Trimming cost V 5 bases and J 0 bases; bases outside gene matches: 11. Here the CDR3 reads CASSSPRHGGSTDTQYF. Written as DNA, the CDR3 is TGTGCCAGTAGTTCCCCACGGCACGGGGGGAGCACAGATACGCAGTATTTT.

This clone has only a few counts. This chain connects TRBV5-1 to TRBJ1-6, with D perhaps matching TRBD1 (5 bases). V gave up 4 bases and J gave up 7 bases, with 15 bases separating them. This CDR3 is built from 15 residues. In germline, CDR1 is SGHRS, CDR2 YFSETQ. The CDR3: CASSAGRNSNSPLHF. CDR3 DNA: TGCGCCAGCAGCGCGGGACGGAACTCCAATTCACCCCTCCACTTT. The full variable domain, with the rest looked up from reference TRBV5-1 and TRBJ1-6, is KAGVTQTPRYLIKTRGQQVTLSCSPISGHRSVSWYQQTPGQGLQFLFEYFSETQRNKGNFPGRFSGRQFSNSRSEMNVSTLELGDSALYLCASSAGRNSNSPLHFGNGTRLTVT.

The J gene is TRBJ2-2, the V gene TRBV10-2, with TRBD2 matching over 8 bases. The CDR3 sequence is 15 residues long. Looked up from germline, CDR1 is WSHSY and CDR2 is SAAADI. V lost 6 bases, J lost 4 bases, and 7 bases stayed unmatched. The CDR3 region has the DNA TGCGCCAGCAGACAGTCAGCGGGAGCCACCGGGGAGCTGTTTTTT. The encoded protein is CASRQSAGATGELFF.

Points on this clone: Mismatch with germline at one junction end may stem from a read error. The V call is TRBV28, the J call TRBJ2-3; TRBD1 matches 7 bases. In germline, CDR1 is MDHEN, CDR2 SYDVKM. This CDR3 spans 16 amino acids. The CDR3 DNA reads as TGTGCCGGCAGTCTACGGGACAGCTGGATCACAGATACGCAGTATTTT. Its translation: CAGSLRDSWITDTQYF.

The rearrangement links TRBV28 to TRBJ1-1; D remains unclear. Germline V gene data show CDR1 as MDHEN and CDR2 as SYDVKM. The CDR3 spans 14 residues. V lost 7 bases to trimming and J lost 2 bases, with 14 bases between them. Written as DNA, the CDR3 is TGTGCCAGCACTCCCGACGGAGCTAACACTGAAGCTTTCTTT. It translates to CASTPDGANTEAFF.

The chain combines TRBV29-1 with TRBJ1-3; D gene ambiguous. The CDR3 covers 13 residues. Per the germline V gene, CDR1 is SQVTM and CDR2 is ANQGSEA. The V gene lost 3 bases and the J gene lost 4 bases, with 10 bases spanning the gap. CDR3 protein: CSVESVSGNTIYF. DNA for the CDR3: TGCAGCGTTGAGTCGGTATCCGGAAACACCATATATTTT.

This clone has only one observation. The rearrangement joins TRBV28 to TRBJ2-3, with TRBD2 matching 10 bases. The ends lost 6 bases at V and 6 bases at J; junction bases unmatched: 6. Germline loops: CDR1 MDHEN, CDR2 SYDVKM. The CDR3 extends over 14 amino acids. CDR3 sequence: CASSPSGGADTQYF. DNA of the CDR3: TGTGCCAGCAGCCCAAGCGGGGGGGCGGATACGCAGTATTTT.

This clone was seen just once. The chain recombines TRBV9 with TRBJ1-2; 9 nucleotides align to TRBD1. V lost 3 bases, J lost 4 bases, and 16 bases stayed unmatched. Per the germline V gene, CDR1 is SGDLS and CDR2 is YYNGEE. The CDR3 spans 18 residues. CDR3 sequence reads: CASSGTGTGRPLAYGYTF. CDR3 sequence (DNA): TGTGCCAGCAGCGGGACCGGGACAGGGAGGCCGTTGGCCTATGGCTACACCTTC.

The chain has TRBV28 and TRBJ1-4; a possible D gene is TRBD1 (6 bases). V lost 1 base and J lost 5, with 14 bases in between. Germline V lookup: CDR1 MDHEN, CDR2 SYDVKM. The CDR3 runs 16 residues. Written as DNA, the CDR3 is TGTGCCAGCAGTTTATCGTCGGGCAGGGGAAATGAAAAACTGTTTTTT. Its protein product is CASSLSSGRGNEKLFF.

This clone has more than one count but fewer than ten. The genes are TRBV5-6 and TRBJ1-4; D is unresolved. This CDR3 is built from 15 residues. The germline gives CDR1 SGHDT, CDR2 YYEEEE. V lost 4 bases, J lost 8 bases, and 18 bases lay in between. The CDR3: CASSRRTGSGEKLFF. The CDR3 nucleotides read TGTGCCAGCAGCCGCAGGACGGGAAGTGGGGAAAAACTGTTTTTT.

V usage is TRBV5-4 and J usage is TRBJ1-6, with TRBD1 matching over 10 bases. This CDR3 has 15 amino acids. Germline trimming cut 5 bases from V and 6 bases from J; bases unmatched to any gene: 5. Germline CDR1 is SGHNT and CDR2 is YYREEE (reference sequence). The CDR3 nucleotides are TGTGCCAGCAGAGCGGGACAGGGGCGTAATTCACCCCTCCACTTT. The encoded protein is CASRAGQGRNSPLHF.

The chain joins TRBV28 to TRBJ2-3; 7 bases are a match to TRBD2. There are 16 residues in the CDR3. V trimming: 6 bases; J trimming: 2 bases; junction bases outside the gene matches: 11. Germline values: CDR1 MDHEN, CDR2 SYDVKM. DNA of the CDR3: TGTGCCAGCAGCCTGATTGGCGGGGGAAACACAGATACGCAGTATTTT. Protein: CASSLIGGGNTDTQYF.

The genes are TRBV6-6 and TRBJ2-5; D possibly corresponds to TRBD2 (7 bases). V lost 7 bases and J lost 1, with 13 bases in between. The CDR3 loop spans 14 amino acids. The V gene's germline CDR1 is MNHNY and CDR2 SVGAGI (reference sequence). The CDR3 loop reads CASNTRGAQETQYF. The CDR3 coding sequence is TGTGCCAGCAATACCCGGGGGGCCCAAGAGACCCAGTACTTC.

This clone was detected only a few times. This rearrangement joins TRBV2 to TRBJ2-7, with D maybe TRBD2 (6 bases). The germline V gene has CDR1 SNHLY and CDR2 FYNNEI. This CDR3 is 12 amino acids long. This CDR3 reads CAEGTGVYEQYF. Here the CDR3 DNA reads TGTGCAGAAGGGACGGGGGTCTACGAGCAGTACTTC. The whole variable domain, remainder taken from reference TRBV2 and TRBJ2-7, is EPEVTQTPSHQVTQMGQEVILRCVPISNHLYFYWYRQILGQKVEFLVSFYNNEISEKSEIFDDQFSVERPDGSNFTLKIRSTKLEDSAMYFCAEGTGVYEQYFGPGTRLTVT.

The chain recombines TRBV19 with TRBJ1-1; D is perhaps TRBD1 (6 bases). CDR3 length: 15 residues. The V end was cut by 6 bases, the J end by 7 bases, with 21 bases between. CDR1 is LNHDA and CDR2 is SQIVND in the germline V gene (reference sequence). The CDR3 coding sequence is TGTGCCAGTAGAAGCCCCTCTACAGGGAAGGGTGAAGCTTTCTTT. This encodes CASRSPSTGKGEAFF.

V is TRBV5-4 and J is TRBJ1-1, with 11 bases that match TRBD1. This CDR3 is built from 16 residues. CDR1 and CDR2 from the germline V gene are SGHNT and YYREEE (reference sequence). After removal of 4 bases from V and 5 bases from J, the junction contained 10 bases not matched to a gene. The CDR3 is CASSRYGDRGLTEAFF. CDR3 in DNA: TGTGCCAGCAGCCGATATGGGGACAGGGGGTTAACTGAAGCTTTCTTT.